This T cell receptor (beta chain) stems from a study of blood T cell repertoires in COVID-19. The CDR3 sequence is 14 residues long. Per the germline V gene, CDR1 is ENHRY and CDR2 is SYGVKD. Trimming cost V 8 bases and J 2 bases, with 16 bases left between them. Study members were between roughly 18 and 90 years old and lived in over 20 US regions. Some clones are missing from TCRdb's copy, which holds only in-frame ones; the method was immunoSEQ multiplex PCR. The sample records some 150,000 clones, about 79% being singletons. The sequencing sample was made of PBMCs or T cells enriched from blood (not recorded which). This receptor was taken from a woman in her forties or fifties who had recovered from COVID-19. This chain joins TRBV10-3 and TRBJ2-7; maybe TRBD2 (5 bases). CDR3 region: CAIRSASFPYEQYF. In DNA, the CDR3 is TGTGCCATCCGGTCGGCTAGCTTCCCCTACGAGCAGTACTTC.